These 3 T cell receptor beta chains were all obtained from the same sample, sequenced in a study of T cells in Graves' hyperthyroidism and ophthalmopathy. RNA transcripts gave rise to amplified TCR beta CDR3 regions. The HTBI set primed first-round TCR CDR3 RT-PCR. Each CDR3 protein gets one entry after TCRdb re-called the multiplex PCR reads with MiXCR. Among 490,000 or so distinct CDR3 sequences listed, about 16% were seen once. The sample consisted of blood. Receptors were obtained from a woman between 25 and 40 years old with Graves' ophthalmopathy.

This chain links TRBV29-1 with TRBJ1-3; D is unresolved. V was cut by 6 bases and J by 0 bases, with 6 bases left in between. Germline CDR1 and CDR2: SQVTM and ANQGSEA. The CDR3 length is 12 residues. CDR3 in DNA: TGCAGCGTCCTGACCTCTGGAAACACCATATATTTT. Protein sequence: CSVLTSGNTIYF.

V gene TRBV3-1 combines with J gene TRBJ2-1, with a possible D match to TRBD1 (6 bases). The CDR3 length is 14 residues. Germline-derived CDR1 and CDR2 are LGHDT and YNNKEL (reference sequence). Trimming took off 4 bases at V and 13 bases at J, with 20 bases between the two ends. CDR3 residues: CASSPCRIRGTQFF. CDR3 DNA sequence: TGTGCCAGCAGCCCGTGTCGGATCAGGGGTACTCAGTTCTTC.

Many counts were recorded for this clonotype. The CDR3 sequence: CASTSPRAEQYF. The CDR3 DNA follows: TGTGCCAGCACCTCCCCAAGGGCCGAGCAGTACTTC. This rearrangement joins TRBV12-3 or TRBV12-4 to TRBJ2-7; D unclear. V was trimmed by 7 bases and J by 6 bases, leaving 13 bases between them. The CDR3 totals 12 residues.